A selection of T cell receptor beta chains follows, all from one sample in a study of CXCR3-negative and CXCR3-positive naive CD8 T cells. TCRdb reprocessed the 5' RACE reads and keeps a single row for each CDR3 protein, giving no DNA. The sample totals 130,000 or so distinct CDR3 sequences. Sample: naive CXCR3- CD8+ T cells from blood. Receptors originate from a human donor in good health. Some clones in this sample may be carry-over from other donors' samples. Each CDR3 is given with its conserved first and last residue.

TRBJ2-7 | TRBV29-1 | CSVKGGLGSYEQYF
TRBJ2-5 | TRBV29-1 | CSVVRWPRNPQETQYF
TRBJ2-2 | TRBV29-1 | CSVPDINAGELFF
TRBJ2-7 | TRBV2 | CASSGDGLYEQYF
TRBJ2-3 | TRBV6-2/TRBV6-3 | CASSYFSSEGRTDTQYF
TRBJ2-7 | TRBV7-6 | CASSLVDRLSEQYF
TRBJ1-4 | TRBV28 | CASSRAGVREKLFF
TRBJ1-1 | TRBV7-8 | CASSLDGGGTEAFF
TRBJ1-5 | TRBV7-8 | CASSIFQGNQPQHF
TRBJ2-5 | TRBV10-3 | CAISSIGGETQYF
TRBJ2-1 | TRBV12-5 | CASGLLTPKGQFNEQFF
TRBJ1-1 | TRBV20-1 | CSARDPQGMNTEAFF
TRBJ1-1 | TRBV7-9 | CASSPGVGTEAFF
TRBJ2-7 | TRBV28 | CASSSPMLQGGWSYEQYF
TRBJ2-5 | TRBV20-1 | CSARDRGLAGGLETQYF
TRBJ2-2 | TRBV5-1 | CASSYNTGELFF
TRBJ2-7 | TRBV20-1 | CSAALPRAPEGNEQYF
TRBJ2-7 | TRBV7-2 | CASSSGPGREYEQYF
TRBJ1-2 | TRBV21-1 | CASSNPRGERDYGYTF
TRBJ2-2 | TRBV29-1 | CSVEPGQGGTGELFF
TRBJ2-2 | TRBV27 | CASSSQTSTGELFF
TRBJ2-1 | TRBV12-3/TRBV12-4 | CASGLEVAVSSYNEQFF
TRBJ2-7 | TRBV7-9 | CASSSSSGASSYEQYF
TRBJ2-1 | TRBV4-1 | CASSQAGGDYNEQFF
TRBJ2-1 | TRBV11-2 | CASSLSFLAGINNEQFF
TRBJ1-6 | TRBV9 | CASSYLGSYNSPLHF
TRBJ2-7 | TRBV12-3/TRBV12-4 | CASSLEGTTYEQYF
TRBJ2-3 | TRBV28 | CASSFGERESSTDTQYF
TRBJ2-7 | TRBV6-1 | CASSSQDSYEQYF
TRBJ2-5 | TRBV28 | CASSHRDTQETQYF
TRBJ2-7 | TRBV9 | CASSATSEHSYEQYF
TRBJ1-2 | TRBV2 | CASSIFLAISNYGYTF
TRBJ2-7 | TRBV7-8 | CASSLDWVAELTYEQYF
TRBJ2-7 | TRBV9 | CASSPSGGHYEQYF
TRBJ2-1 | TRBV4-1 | CASRHPGDYNEQFF
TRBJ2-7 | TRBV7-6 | CASSQWTGDGEQYF
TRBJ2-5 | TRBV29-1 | CSVVRTSGMGETQYF
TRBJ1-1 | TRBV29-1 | CSVGLGQPNTEAFF
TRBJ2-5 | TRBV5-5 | CASSSTGWETQYF
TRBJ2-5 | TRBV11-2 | CASSRGQGHQETQYF
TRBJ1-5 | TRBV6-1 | CASSEAGTGAQPQHF
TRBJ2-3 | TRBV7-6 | CASSLDIAGGNADTQYF